Listed here are 19 T cell receptor beta chains from one sample, sequenced in a study of neurological immune-mediated disorders. TCRdb reanalysed the 5' RACE reads using MiXCR and keeps one entry per CDR3 protein. The sample holds about 120,000 distinct CDR3 sequences, roughly 3.2% seen once. The sequenced sample was PBMCs. The receptors stem from a woman aged 25 to 39 with multiple sclerosis.

In its sample, this clonotype was seen many times. This chain links TRBV4-1 with TRBJ2-7, with 11 bases lining up with TRBD1. The CDR3 length is 13 residues. CDR1 is MGHRA, CDR2 YSYEKL, per germline. V lost 5 bases, J lost 5 bases, and 2 bases stayed unmatched. The CDR3 protein is CASSSGQGDEQYF. DNA of the CDR3: TGCGCCAGCAGCTCGGGACAGGGGGACGAGCAGTACTTC.

This clonotype came up many times. This sequence joins TRBV12-3 or TRBV12-4 and TRBJ1-5, with D unclear. The V end lost 3 bases, the J end lost 5 bases, and 8 bases lay between the germline ends. CDR3 length: 13 amino acids. The CDR3 DNA sequence: TGTGCCAGCAGTTTGTGGTCTGATCAGCCCCAGCATTTT. Translation gives CASSLWSDQPQHF.

Many counts were recorded for this clonotype. The chain uses TRBV12-3 or TRBV12-4 and TRBJ2-1; TRBD1 matches 8 bases. The V segment lost 2 bases and the J segment 7 bases; nucleotides outside the gene matches: 7. This CDR3 is 15 amino acids long. Here the CDR3 reads CASSLHPGQVNEQFF. CDR3 sequence (DNA): TGTGCCAGCAGTTTACATCCGGGACAGGTTAATGAGCAGTTCTTC.

This clonotype occurred many times. The chain links TRBV29-1 to TRBJ2-1; D is unresolved. The germline V gene has CDR1 SQVTM and CDR2 ANQGSEA. Deletions cut 0 bases from V and 6 bases from J, with 9 bases between. CDR3 size: 13 residues. The CDR3: CSVEDWSSNEQFF. As DNA, the CDR3 is TGCAGCGTTGAAGATTGGTCTAGCAATGAGCAGTTCTTC.

This clonotype was observed at least ten times. The V and J genes are TRBV29-1 and TRBJ2-5; 10 bases map to TRBD1. V gave up 1 base and J gave up 4 bases; unmatched junction bases: 0. The CDR3 loop spans 13 amino acids. The V gene's germline CDR1 is SQVTM and CDR2 ANQGSEA. CDR3 coding DNA: TGCAGCGTTGAAGGGGACAGGGGAGAGACCCAGTACTTC. Amino acid sequence: CSVEGDRGETQYF. Full variable domain (rest looked up from reference TRBV29-1 and TRBJ2-5): SAVISQKPSRDICQRGTSLTIQCQVDSQVTMMFWYRQQPGQSLTLIATANQGSEATYESGFVIDKFPISRPNLTFSTLTVSNMSPEDSSIYLCSVEGDRGETQYFGPGTRLLVL.

This clonotype was seen ten or more times. The CDR3 sequence is CASRVPIGTITNTQYF. In DNA, the CDR3 is TGTGCCAGCAGGGTTCCGATCGGGACCATCACGAATACGCAGTATTTT. The chain is built from TRBV12-3 or TRBV12-4 and TRBJ2-3, with D tentatively TRBD1 or TRBD2 (5 bases each). Deletions cut 6 bases from V and 7 bases from J, with 23 bases between. The CDR3 consists of 16 residues.

This clonotype was seen at least ten times. This chain joins TRBV4-1 and TRBJ1-1; the D is unclear. V lost 0 bases and J lost 0, with 17 bases in between. In germline, CDR1 is MGHRA, CDR2 YSYEKL. The CDR3 runs to 18 residues. CDR3 amino acids: CASSQDPSPLLMNTEAFF. DNA of the CDR3: TGCGCCAGCAGCCAAGATCCCAGTCCACTCTTGATGAACACTGAAGCTTTCTTT.

This clonotype was seen at least ten times. The chain employs TRBV19 and TRBJ1-1, with TRBD1 as a possible D gene (6 bases). CDR1 and CDR2 (germline): LNHDA, SQIVND (reference sequence). Trimming took off 6 bases at V and 6 bases at J, with 11 bases between the two ends. This CDR3 is built from 12 residues. The CDR3 protein is CASRPQGPEAFF. CDR3 nucleotide sequence: TGTGCCAGTAGACCACAGGGCCCTGAAGCTTTCTTT.

This clonotype came up many times. The rearrangement joins TRBV19 to TRBJ2-2; the D is unclear. CDR3 length: 11 residues. The germline CDR1 and CDR2 sequences are LNHDA and SQIVND (reference sequence). Deletions cut 4 bases from V and 6 bases from J, with 3 bases between. This chain's CDR3 is CASSKSGELFF. The DNA of the CDR3 is TGTGCCAGTAGTAAGTCCGGGGAGCTGTTTTTT.

This clonotype was observed at least ten times. This rearrangement joins TRBV5-6 to TRBJ1-6; D gene ambiguous. The CDR3 sequence is 12 residues long. V was clipped by 8 bases and J by 6 bases, with 9 bases between them. Germline CDR1 SGHDT, CDR2 YYEEEE. CDR3 sequence (DNA): TGTGCCAGTGGTTGGGGTAATTCACCCCTCCACTTT. This codes for CASGWGNSPLHF. Full variable domain (missing parts from reference TRBV5-6 and TRBJ1-6): DAGVTQSPTHLIKTRGQQVTLRCSPKSGHDTVSWYQQALGQGPQFIFQYYEEEERQRGNFPDRFSGHQFPNYSSELNVNALLLGDSALYLCASGWGNSPLHFGNGTRLTVT.

Details on this clonotype: A much larger clone is a single base away; this may be a read error. The chain couples TRBV24-1 to TRBJ2-7; the D gene is possibly TRBD2 (6 bases). The CDR3 is made up of 12 amino acids. Germline CDR1 KGHDR, CDR2 SFDVKD. The CDR3 sequence is CATRGTTYEQYF. In DNA, the CDR3 is TGTGCTACCCGGGGGACCACCTACGAGCAGTACTTC.

There are many counts of this clonotype. The V and J genes are TRBV12-3 or TRBV12-4 and TRBJ1-1, with a weak D call TRBD1 (5 bases). This CDR3 region has 13 residues. V dropped 3 bases and J dropped 6 bases, with 11 bases sitting between them. CDR3 sequence (DNA): TGTGCCAGCAGTTTGCGTAGGGGCGCTGAAGCTTTCTTT. It encodes CASSLRRGAEAFF.

This clonotype appeared many times. V is TRBV3-1 and J is TRBJ1-1; perhaps TRBD1 as D (5 bases). The CDR3 contains 12 residues. CDR1 and CDR2 from the germline V gene are LGHDT and YNNKEL (reference sequence). Trimming left V 4 bases short and J 12 bases short, with 15 bases between. CDR3 loop: CASSPMRGRTFF. In DNA, the CDR3 is TGTGCCAGCAGCCCCATGAGGGGCCGGACTTTCTTT.

The CDR3 nucleotides read TGTGCCATCGCGGATGAGGGTATTCCGTCGTACGAGCAGTACTTC. This sequence encodes CAIADEGIPSYEQYF. The rearrangement uses TRBV10-3 and TRBJ2-7, with D possibly being TRBD2 (5 bases). V gave up 8 bases and J gave up 4 bases, with 21 bases separating them. The CDR3 runs 15 residues. CDR1 and CDR2 (germline): ENHRY, SYGVKD.

This clonotype was counted ten times or more. The chain has TRBV7-9 and TRBJ1-2; a possible D gene is TRBD1 (5 bases). CDR3 size: 13 residues. Trimming removed 2 bases from V and 7 bases from J, with 11 bases in between. In germline, CDR1 is SEHNR, CDR2 FQNEAQ (reference sequence). The CDR3 is CASSLTQGAGYTF. The CDR3 nucleotides are TGTGCCAGCAGCTTAACGCAGGGCGCTGGCTACACCTTC.

This clonotype came up many times. V usage is TRBV28 and J usage is TRBJ1-1; D unclear. The ends were cut back, 2 bases at V and 4 bases at J, with 17 bases in the middle. Looked up from germline, CDR1 is MDHEN and CDR2 is SYDVKM. The CDR3 runs to 16 residues. The CDR3 coding sequence is TGTGCCAGCAGTTTAGGTTTGGCCGGGATGGGCACTGAAGCTTTCTTT. Encoded protein: CASSLGLAGMGTEAFF.

This clonotype occurred many times. CDR3 sequence: CASSLDISSSLSGNTIYF. The CDR3 DNA is TGTGCCAGCAGCTTGGATATTAGCTCCAGCCTCTCTGGAAACACCATATATTTT. The chain couples TRBV5-6 to TRBJ1-3; no clear D gene. The germline V and J ends were trimmed by 0 bases and 0 bases, with 16 bases remaining between them. Germline V gene sequence: CDR1 SGHDT, CDR2 YYEEEE. The CDR3 sequence is 18 residues long.

This clonotype was found many times. The genes are TRBV18 and TRBJ1-6, with a tentative D call TRBD1 (5 bases). CDR1 and CDR2 from the germline V gene are KGHSH and LQKENI. The CDR3 contains 16 residues. V was cut by 3 bases and J by 2 bases, with 11 bases left in between. The CDR3 coding sequence is TGTGCCAGCTCACCCTTGGACAAACCCTATAATTCACCCCTCCACTTT. Protein product: CASSPLDKPYNSPLHF.

This clonotype was seen ten or more times. The chain employs TRBV20-1 and TRBJ1-2; D is uncertain. Germline CDR1 reads DFQATT; CDR2 reads SNEGSKA (reference sequence). CDR3 size: 13 residues. Trimming left V 1 base short and J 2 bases short, with 8 bases between. The CDR3 region has the DNA TGCAGTGCTAGAGTAGAAATCAACTATGGCTACACCTTC. Protein: CSARVEINYGYTF.